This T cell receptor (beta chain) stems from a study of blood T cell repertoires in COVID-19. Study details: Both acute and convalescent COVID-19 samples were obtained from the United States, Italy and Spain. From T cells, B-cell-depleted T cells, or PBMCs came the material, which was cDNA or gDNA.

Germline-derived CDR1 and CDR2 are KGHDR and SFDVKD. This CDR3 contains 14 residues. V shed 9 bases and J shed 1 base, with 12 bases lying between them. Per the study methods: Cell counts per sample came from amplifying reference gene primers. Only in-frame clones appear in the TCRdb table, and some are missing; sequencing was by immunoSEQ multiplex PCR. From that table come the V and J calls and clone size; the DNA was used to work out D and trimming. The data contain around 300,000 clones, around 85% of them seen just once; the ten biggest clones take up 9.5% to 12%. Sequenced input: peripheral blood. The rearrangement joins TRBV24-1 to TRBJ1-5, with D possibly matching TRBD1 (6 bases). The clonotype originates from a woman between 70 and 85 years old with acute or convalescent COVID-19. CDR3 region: CATDTGQSNQPQHF. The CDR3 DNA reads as TGTGCCACCGATACAGGGCAAAGCAATCAGCCCCAGCATTTT.